This TCR beta chain was found in a study of CD4+ T cells in melanoma. V was clipped by 3 bases and J by 2 bases, with 11 bases between them. Germline loops: CDR1 KGHSH, CDR2 LQKENI. This CDR3 is 15 amino acids long. This clone was found a few times. Its antigen is unknown. Study results and limitations: CD8+ T cell, macrophage and B cell function reportedly correlated with neoantigen-specific CD4+ T cells. Reportedly, melanoma neoantigen-specific CD4+ T cells showed varied differentiation states.

Clones were sequenced by immunoSEQ multiplex PCR, and TCRdb holds only the in-frame ones, with some missing. The data contain 11,000 to 15,000 clones, approximately 62% of them singletons. The sequence was obtained from a human donor with melanoma. The gene calls are TRBV18 and TRBJ2-1; tentatively, D is TRBD1 or TRBD2 (5 bases each). Sequencing used cells from a culture (not recorded whether cultured in vitro). This CDR3 is CASSPGTGPYNEQFF. In DNA form, the CDR3 reads TGTGCCAGCTCACCGGGGACGGGGCCCTACAATGAGCAGTTCTTC.